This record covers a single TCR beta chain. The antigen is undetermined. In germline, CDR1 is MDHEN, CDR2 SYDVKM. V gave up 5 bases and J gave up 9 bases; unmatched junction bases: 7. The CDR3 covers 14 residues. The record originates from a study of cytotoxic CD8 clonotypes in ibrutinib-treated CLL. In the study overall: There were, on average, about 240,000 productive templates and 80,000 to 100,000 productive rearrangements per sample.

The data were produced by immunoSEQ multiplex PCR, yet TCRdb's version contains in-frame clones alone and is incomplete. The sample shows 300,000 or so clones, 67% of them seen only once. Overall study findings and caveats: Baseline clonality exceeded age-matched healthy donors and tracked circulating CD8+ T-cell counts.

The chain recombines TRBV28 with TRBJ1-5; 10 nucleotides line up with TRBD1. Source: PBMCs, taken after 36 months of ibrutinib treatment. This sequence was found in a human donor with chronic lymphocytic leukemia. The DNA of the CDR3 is TGTGCCAGCAGTACTACCGGGACAGGGGTGCCCCAGCATTTT. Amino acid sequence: CASSTTGTGVPQHF.